One and the same sample provided the 9 T cell receptor beta chains below, sequenced in a study of T cells in localized non-small cell lung cancer. Sequenced by immunoSEQ multiplex PCR; TCRdb stores in-frame clones only, minus some. The repertoire consists of about 40,000 clones, with around 84% occurring once and the leading ten covering approximately 3.5%. The source material was peripheral blood, sampled before any cancer treatment. The source is a man aged 18-55 years with stage I lung adenocarcinoma.

The chain recombines TRBV9 with TRBJ2-7; D uncertain. V gave up 0 bases and J gave up 1 base, with 8 bases separating them. This CDR3 is built from 14 residues. Germline CDR1 SGDLS, CDR2 YYNGEE. CDR3 sequence (DNA): TGTGCCAGCAGCGTAGGGACCGTTTCCTACGAGCAGTACTTC. Translating gives CASSVGTVSYEQYF.

The chain's CDR3 is CASSALRTGWAEQYF. The CDR3 coding sequence is TGTGCCAGCAGTGCACTCAGGACAGGGTGGGCCGAGCAGTACTTC. The chain recombines TRBV6-5 with TRBJ2-7, with 8 bases matching TRBD1. CDR3 size: 15 residues. Germline assignment: CDR1 MNHEY and CDR2 SVGAGI. V shed 5 bases and J 6 bases; nucleotides not matched to a gene: 12.

The chain links TRBV15 to TRBJ1-5; 10 bases map to TRBD1. Per the germline V gene, CDR1 is LNHNV and CDR2 is YYDKDF (reference sequence). The CDR3 has 16 amino acids. Trimming cost V 0 bases and J 5 bases; bases outside gene matches: 4. In nucleotides, the CDR3 is TGTGCCACCAGCAGAGATCGACAGGGGGCACATCAGCCCCAGCATTTT. Residues: CATSRDRQGAHQPQHF.

The CDR3 protein is CAWSVPLSPGNTIYF. DNA for the CDR3: TGTGCCTGGAGTGTACCCCTATCGCCCGGAAACACCATATATTTT. The chain couples TRBV30 to TRBJ1-3; D gene uncertain. The V gene lost 0 bases and the J gene lost 4 bases, with 13 bases spanning the gap. Per the germline V gene, CDR1 is GTSNPN and CDR2 is SVGIG (reference sequence). The CDR3 totals 15 residues.

The chain is built from TRBV18 and TRBJ1-2, with D possibly being TRBD1 (6 bases). The ends were cut back, 4 bases at V and 8 bases at J, with 17 bases in the middle. This CDR3 is 14 amino acids long. Germline loops: CDR1 KGHSH, CDR2 LQKENI. CDR3 residues: CASSLDSQGLGYTF. CDR3 coding DNA: TGTGCCAGCTCACTGGACAGTCAAGGTTTAGGCTACACCTTC.

The genes are TRBV7-6 and TRBJ1-3; no definite D call. CDR1 and CDR2 from the germline V gene are SGHVS and FNYEAQ. The germline V and J ends were trimmed by 5 bases and 2 bases, with 13 bases remaining between them. The CDR3 contains 15 residues. CDR3 coding DNA: TGTGCCAGCAGCGTGGGAAGCATGCCTGGAAACACCATATATTTT. It translates to CASSVGSMPGNTIYF.

The gene calls are TRBV5-1 and TRBJ2-1, with 12 bases lining up with TRBD2. Germline CDR1 reads SGHRS; CDR2 reads YFSETQ. The CDR3 has 20 amino acids. Trimming at V came to 3 bases and at J to 4 bases, leaving 17 bases not matched to a gene. The chain's CDR3 is CASSSPIRRLAGAPYNEQFF. As DNA, the CDR3 is TGCGCCAGCAGCTCCCCAATAAGAAGACTAGCGGGGGCCCCTTACAATGAGCAGTTCTTC.

The count of this clone is one. This chain joins TRBV18 and TRBJ1-1; D is uncertain. The CDR3 has 13 residues. Germline V gene data show CDR1 as KGHSH and CDR2 as LQKENI. Trimming stripped 0 bases from V and 10 bases from J, with 12 bases between. The CDR3 DNA reads TGTGCCAGCTCACCACCGTCGAGCCGTGGAGCTTTCTTT. This codes for CASSPPSSRGAFF.

This clone is a singleton in its sample. The V and J genes are TRBV28 and TRBJ1-2, with D tentatively TRBD1 (5 bases). In germline, CDR1 is MDHEN, CDR2 SYDVKM. Trimming removed 8 bases at V and 4 bases at J, with 14 bases between. CDR3 size: 13 residues. As DNA, the CDR3 is TGTGCCAGCGTTGCTGGGGGTCTCTATGGCTACACCTTC. It translates to CASVAGGLYGYTF.